The rows below give T cell receptor beta chains drawn from one sample of a study of beta chain features in type 1 diabetes. Method: immunoSEQ multiplex PCR; TCRdb's copy keeps in-frame clones and lacks some. Of over 500,000 clones listed, roughly a sixth are singletons. The sample consisted of naive CD4+ T cells from blood. The receptors here all came from a man younger than 35 in good health. Both conserved end residues are part of each CDR3. Fields, in order: CDR3 protein, CDR3 DNA, clone size, V gene, D gene, J gene. The D gene is left open where the match is weak. Not every row has a clone size; where given, it reads once, few, many or a size class.

CASSGQGIGSGANVLTF TGTGCCAGCAGCGGACAGGGGATAGGCTCTGGGGCCAACGTCCTGACTTTC few TRBV2 TRBD1 TRBJ2-6
CASSPDGQINEKLFF TGTGCCAGCTCACCAGATGGACAGATCAATGAAAAACTGTTTTTT few TRBV18 - TRBJ1-4
CASSSLQGSNYGYTF TGTGCCAGCAGCTCGTTACAGGGATCTAACTATGGCTACACCTTC - TRBV5-4 - TRBJ1-2
CATLTSGSGDEQFF TGTGCCACGTTGACTAGCGGGAGTGGCGATGAGCAGTTCTTC - TRBV19 TRBD2 TRBJ2-1
CASSVQDRANEQFF TGTGCCAGCAGCGTTCAGGACAGGGCGAATGAGCAGTTCTTC few TRBV9 TRBD1 TRBJ2-1
CASIPPGLAGSSYNEQFF TGTGCCAGCATCCCCCCTGGACTAGCGGGGAGCTCCTACAATGAGCAGTTCTTC few TRBV28 TRBD2 TRBJ2-1
CASSRTIGANTDTQYF TGTGCCAGCAGCCGAACAATAGGGGCGAACACAGATACGCAGTATTTT - TRBV4-2 - TRBJ2-3
CASNSPRQGGNEQFF TGTGCCAGTAACTCCCCCCGACAGGGTGGGAATGAGCAGTTCTTC few TRBV19 TRBD1 TRBJ2-1
CASSFGLAGAHEQYF TGTGCCAGCAGCTTTGGACTAGCGGGAGCCCACGAGCAGTACTTC - TRBV7-9 TRBD2 TRBJ2-7
CSTSQGSYLASYGYTF TGCAGCACCTCACAGGGGTCCTACCTCGCTAGCTATGGCTACACCTTC - TRBV29-1 TRBD1 TRBJ1-2
CASSRAGSYEQYF TGTGCCAGCAGCCGGGCCGGCTCCTACGAGCAGTACTTC few TRBV7-2 - TRBJ2-7
CASSLARISYEQYF TGTGCCAGCAGCTTAGCCCGAATCTCCTACGAGCAGTACTTC - TRBV7-2 - TRBJ2-7
CASSQVQGLVEQYF TGTGCCAGCAGTCAGGTACAGGGGCTAGTCGAGCAGTACTTC few TRBV7-3 TRBD1 TRBJ2-7
CASNTGPYNEKLFF TGTGCCAGCAACACGGGACCTTATAATGAAAAACTGTTTTTT once TRBV9 - TRBJ1-4
CASSSRSTGELFF TGTGCCAGCAGCTCTCGATCTACCGGGGAGCTGTTTTTT - TRBV7-2 - TRBJ2-2
CASSLDRVRQPQHF TGTGCCAGCAGTTTGGACAGGGTCCGACAGCCCCAGCATTTT - TRBV27 TRBD1 TRBJ1-5
CATRPSGGSYEQYF TGTGCCACCCGGCCTTCGGGGGGCTCCTACGAGCAGTACTTC - TRBV15 TRBD2 TRBJ2-7
CASSMDSPNWEQYF TGTGCCAGCAGCATGGACAGCCCCAATTGGGAGCAGTACTTC - TRBV11-2 - TRBJ2-7
CAWSTGPGLGGNQPQHF TGTGCCTGGAGTACGGGGCCGGGCCTCGGGGGCAATCAGCCCCAGCATTTT - TRBV30 - TRBJ1-5
CASSLGTVPTF TGTGCCAGCAGCTTAGGTACAGTCCCGACTTTC few TRBV7-2 - TRBJ2-6
CASTKGGNDSGGDTQYF TGTGCCAGCACAAAGGGGGGCAACGACTCGGGTGGAGATACGCAGTATTTT - TRBV21-1 - TRBJ2-3
CASSGIYEQYF TGTGCCAGCAGTGGGATATACGAGCAGTACTTC few TRBV6-1 - TRBJ2-7
CASSSSGGGEQFF TGTGCCAGCAGTTCGAGCGGGGGGGGTGAGCAGTTCTTC few TRBV6-5 TRBD2 TRBJ2-1
CASSTRTGVPYEQYF TGTGCCAGCAGTACCCGGACAGGGGTTCCCTACGAGCAGTACTTC - TRBV28 TRBD1 TRBJ2-7
CSVEAGKGREKLFF TGCAGCGTTGAAGCAGGGAAGGGTCGGGAAAAACTGTTTTTT - TRBV29-1 - TRBJ1-4
CATSRRLAAAITDTQYF TGTGCCACCAGCAGACGGCTGGCGGCCGCCATCACAGATACGCAGTATTTT - TRBV15 - TRBJ2-3
CASSHLIGQGPYEQYF TGTGCCAGCAGCCACCTTATAGGTCAAGGGCCCTACGAGCAGTACTTC - TRBV28 - TRBJ2-7
CASSGRTPSNTGELFF TGTGCCAGCAGTGGGAGGACACCCTCGAACACCGGGGAGCTGTTTTTT - TRBV6-1 - TRBJ2-2
CASSAEAGNSGANVLTF TGTGCCAGCAGCGCTGAAGCGGGGAACTCTGGGGCCAACGTCCTGACTTTC few TRBV9 TRBD2 TRBJ2-6
CASSTYRGRSYGYTF TGTGCCAGCAGTACTTACAGGGGGCGCTCCTATGGCTACACCTTC few TRBV27 TRBD1 TRBJ1-2
CASSRGTGVEQYF TGCGCCAGCAGCCGGGGGACAGGGGTTGAGCAGTACTTC - TRBV4-1 TRBD1 TRBJ2-7
CASSLVGGEKLFF TGTGCCAGCAGCTTAGTAGGTGGTGAAAAACTGTTTTTT few TRBV7-2 - TRBJ1-4
CASSRGSNQETQYF TGTGCCAGCTCCCGGGGGTCCAACCAAGAGACCCAGTACTTC - TRBV18 - TRBJ2-5
CASSSDRKSEQYF TGTGCCAGCAGTAGTGACAGGAAAAGCGAGCAGTACTTC - TRBV13 - TRBJ2-7
CASSLRDRVPYEQYF TGTGCCAGCAGCCTACGGGACAGGGTACCCTACGAGCAGTACTTC - TRBV13 TRBD1 TRBJ2-7
CASSYSSTYEQYF TGTGCCAGCAGTTACTCCTCCACCTACGAGCAGTACTTC - TRBV6-5 - TRBJ2-7
CASSLQLGPQHF TGTGCCAGTAGTCTCCAACTGGGGCCCCAGCATTTT few TRBV19 - TRBJ1-5
CARLSRAQETQYF TGTGCCAGATTAAGCCGGGCCCAAGAGACCCAGTACTTC once TRBV2 - TRBJ2-5
CASSLQGRNQPQHF TGTGCCAGCAGCCTACAGGGTCGCAATCAGCCCCAGCATTTT - TRBV5-4 - TRBJ1-5
CASSSGAGNTIYF TGCGCCAGCAGTTCAGGAGCTGGAAACACCATATATTTT few TRBV5-1 - TRBJ1-3
CASSPSAETQYF TGTGCCAGCTCACCCTCCGCAGAGACCCAGTACTTC - TRBV18 - TRBJ2-5
CASSSHGTLSYEQYF TGTGCCAGCAGTTCCCACGGGACGCTATCCTACGAGCAGTACTTC - TRBV28 - TRBJ2-7
CASSLTSTANTEAFF TGTGCCAGCAGCTTAACCTCGACAGCCAACACTGAAGCTTTCTTT few TRBV5-4 - TRBJ1-1
CASSTGLAGTGELFF TGTGCCAGCAGCACGGGACTAGCGGGCACCGGGGAGCTGTTTTTT - TRBV7-3 TRBD2 TRBJ2-2
CASSPWVAGGTDTQYF TGTGCCAGCAGCCCGTGGGTAGCAGGGGGCACAGATACGCAGTATTTT - TRBV9 - TRBJ2-3
CASSPQHVGSSYNEQFF TGTGCCAGCAGTCCCCAGCACGTGGGGAGCTCCTACAATGAGCAGTTCTTC few TRBV7-9 - TRBJ2-1
CASSVGQQGRGNTIYF TGTGCCAGCAGCGTAGGCCAACAGGGACGTGGAAACACCATATATTTT - TRBV9 - TRBJ1-3
CASSKDTRRGGYTF TGTGCCAGCAGCAAAGACACTAGGAGGGGAGGCTACACCTTC few TRBV21-1 - TRBJ1-2
CASSQWGAGGDSSSYEQYF TGCGCCAGCAGCCAATGGGGGGCAGGGGGCGACTCGAGCTCCTACGAGCAGTACTTC - TRBV4-3 TRBD1 TRBJ2-7
CASRMSRGLATPQWTGELFF TGCGCCAGCAGGATGTCTCGGGGACTAGCGACCCCTCAGTGGACCGGGGAGCTGTTTTTT - TRBV5-1 TRBD2 TRBJ2-2